This T cell receptor beta chain was identified during a study of control samples from healthy donors and cancer patients. The V gene's germline CDR1 is SGDLS and CDR2 YYNGEE. This CDR3 region has 15 residues. Trimming left V 3 bases short and J 3 bases short, with 12 bases between. Produced via immunoSEQ multiplex PCR; TCRdb's table is partial and in-frame only. The sample holds 75,000 to 95,000 clones, less than 85% seen once. Input material: PBMCs. This TCR came from a man between 65 and 80 years old with lung cancer. The rearrangement joins TRBV9 to TRBJ2-2, with D perhaps being TRBD1 or TRBD2 (5 bases each). CDR3 DNA: TGTGCCAGCAGCGCGAGGGGAGCGGACACCGGGGAGCTGTTTTTT. This encodes CASSARGADTGELFF.